The TCR beta chain under discussion was sequenced for a study of neurological immune-mediated disorders. TCRdb re-called the 5' RACE reads with MiXCR, one entry per CDR3 protein. This sample has about 55,000 distinct CDR3 sequences, with roughly 4.4% found just once. This CDR3 is built from 12 residues. Germline loops: CDR1 DFQATT, CDR2 SNEGSKA (reference sequence). Between the trimmed V and J ends, which lost 6 bases and 5 bases, there was a span of 11 bases. This clonotype was observed many times. The sample taken for sequencing was PBMCs. This clonotype was sampled from a man over 45 with multiple sclerosis. The chain recombines TRBV20-1 with TRBJ1-5, with D tentatively TRBD1 (5 bases). In DNA form, the CDR3 reads TGCAGTGCGAGACAGAGGGATCAGCCCCAGCATTTT. Translation: CSARQRDQPQHF.